This TCR beta chain was identified during a study of T cell repertoires in cytomegalovirus infection. Study overall: Public TCR beta signatures marked donors with CMV infection and the matching HLA.

Study conclusions and caveats: Cumulative public TCR beta family frequency identified CMV carriers with the relevant HLA. HLA-C-restricted CMV clonotypes gave the most frequent clonotype in two of eight donors.

This clonotype was detected many times. Antigen unknown. TCRdb called the reads again in MiXCR, with one record for every CDR3 protein. The sample yields 450,000 to 600,000 distinct CDR3 sequences, over 9% seen once. This receptor was obtained from a human donor in good health (CMV status not recorded). Some clones in this sample may be carry-over from other donors' samples. The sample taken for sequencing was PBMCs.

The CDR3 DNA follows: TGTGCCAGCAGCTTAGTCCAGGTTAATGAGCAGTTCTTC. As protein: CASSLVQVNEQFF. J is TRBJ2-1 and V is TRBV7-2; unclear D gene. The V and J ends lost 1 base and 7 bases respectively, with 8 bases between them. Germline CDR1 is SGHTA and CDR2 is FQGNSA. This CDR3 contains 13 residues. The whole variable domain, remainder taken from reference TRBV7-2 and TRBJ2-1, is GAGVSQSPSNKVTEKGKDVELRCDPISGHTALYWYRQSLGQGLEFLIYFQGNSAPDKSGLPSDRFSAERTGGSVSTLTIQRTQQEDSAVYLCASSLVQVNEQFFGPGTRLTVL.